The rows below give T cell receptor beta chains drawn from one sample of a study of T-cell reconstitution after alpha-beta-depleted transplantation in children. TCRdb reanalysed the PCR reads using MiXCR and keeps one entry per CDR3 protein. The sample records 450,000 to 550,000 distinct CDR3 sequences, about 10% being singletons. Sequencing was performed on PBMCs, mostly from graft donor cells, taken 180 days after TCRalphabeta/CD19-depleted stem cell transplant. The origin of the receptors is a female patient between 2 and 10 years old who had a stem cell transplant for aplastic anemia, so the T cells may come from the graft donor. The CDR3 runs from the conserved cysteine through the conserved F or W. The order of the fields is clone size, J gene, D gene, V gene, CDR3 DNA, CDR3 protein. D genes are given only for firm matches. Size tells how often a clone was seen (once, few, many) or the class of an expanded clone, and some rows leave it out.

NA	TRBJ1-5	TRBD1	TRBV28	TGTGCCAGCAGTTGGCAGGGGGCCGCTCAGCCCCAGCATTTT	CASSWQGAAQPQHF
many	TRBJ1-1	TRBD1	TRBV12-3/TRBV12-4	TGTGCCAGCAGTACCTTCCAGGGGGACACTGAAGCTTTCTTT	CASSTFQGDTEAFF
many	TRBJ2-7	NA	TRBV7-9	TGTGCCAGCAGCTTTCTCCACGAGCAGTACTTC	CASSFLHEQYF
few	TRBJ1-1	NA	TRBV29-1	TGCAGCGTTGGTAATCGGGGGAACACTGAAGCTTTCTTT	CSVGNRGNTEAFF
NA	TRBJ2-3	TRBD2	TRBV13	TGTGCCAGCAGCTTTTTCATATGGGACTACGATTTCACAGATACGCAGTATTTT	CASSFFIWDYDFTDTQYF
NA	TRBJ1-4	NA	TRBV20-1	TGCAGTGCTCACCTTGAGGGCTGGGAAAAACTGTTTTTT	CSAHLEGWEKLFF
few	TRBJ2-1	NA	TRBV15	TGTGCCACCAGCAATAGCTTTGAGCAGTTCTTC	CATSNSFEQFF
NA	TRBJ1-2	TRBD1	TRBV29-1	TGCAGCGTCAGACAGGGAGACTATGGCTACACCTTC	CSVRQGDYGYTF
few	TRBJ2-1	TRBD2	TRBV5-1	TGCGCCAGCAGCTTACTGGCCCTCGGGACTAGCCCTAGGGATGAGCAGTTCTTC	CASSLLALGTSPRDEQFF
few	TRBJ1-2	NA	TRBV7-2	TGTGCCAGCAGCTTACGCCCACGGGGCCCCGGAGCTAACTATGGCTACACCTTC	CASSLRPRGPGANYGYTF
few	TRBJ2-7	TRBD2	TRBV18	TGTGCCAGCTCAGTGCTAGCGGGAGGAGACTACGAGCAGTACTTC	CASSVLAGGDYEQYF
many	TRBJ2-2	TRBD2	TRBV9	TGTGCCAGCAGCGTAGCCCCGACTAGCGGGAGTTATACCGGGGAGCTGTTTTTT	CASSVAPTSGSYTGELFF
NA	TRBJ1-3	NA	TRBV7-9	TGTGCCAGCAGCTTCAGGGATCCTGGAAACACCATATATTTT	CASSFRDPGNTIYF
few	TRBJ1-2	NA	TRBV29-1	TGCAGCGCTGAGGCCAGGCCATTCTACTATGGCTACACCTTC	CSAEARPFYYGYTF